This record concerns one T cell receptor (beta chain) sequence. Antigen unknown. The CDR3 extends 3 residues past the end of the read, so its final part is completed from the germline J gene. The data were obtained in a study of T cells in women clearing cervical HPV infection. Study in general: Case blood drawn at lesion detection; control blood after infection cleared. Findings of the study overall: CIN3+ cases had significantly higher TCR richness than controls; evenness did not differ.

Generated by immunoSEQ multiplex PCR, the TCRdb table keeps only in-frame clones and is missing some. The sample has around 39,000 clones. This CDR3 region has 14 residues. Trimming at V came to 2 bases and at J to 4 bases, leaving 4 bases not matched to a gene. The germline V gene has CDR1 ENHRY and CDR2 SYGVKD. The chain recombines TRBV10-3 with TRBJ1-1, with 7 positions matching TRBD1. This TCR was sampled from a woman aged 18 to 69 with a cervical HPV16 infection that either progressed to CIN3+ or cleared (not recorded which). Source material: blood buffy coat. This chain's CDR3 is CAISEPSGGTEAFF. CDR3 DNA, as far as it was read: TGTGCCATCAGTGAGCCCTCAGGGGGCACTGAA.